One and the same sample provided the 32 T cell receptor beta chains below, sequenced in a study of blood T cells in healthy people across ages. Using a J-beta primer mix together with a sample-barcoded 5' primer, a second PCR was run for about 6 to 12 cycles. TCRdb analysed the 5' RACE reads with MiXCR anew, one entry per CDR3 protein. The profile covers around 650,000 distinct CDR3 sequences, with around 32% appearing a single time and just over 15% taken by the ten largest. Source material: blood. Receptors were obtained from a woman of 80 years or more in good health.

In this sample, this clonotype turned up many times. V usage is TRBV9 and J usage is TRBJ2-7; D is unclear. Per the germline V gene, CDR1 is SGDLS and CDR2 is YYNGEE. The CDR3 runs to 15 residues. Trimming removed 0 bases from V and 4 bases from J, with 14 bases in between. The CDR3 DNA reads TGTGCCAGCAGCGTAGGGCCGGACCAAGCTTACGAGCAGTACTTC. This encodes CASSVGPDQAYEQYF.

Many counts were recorded for this clonotype. The chain links TRBV13 to TRBJ2-7; TRBD2 matches 13 bases. V dropped 5 bases and J dropped 6; count of bases not matched to a gene: 4. Germline lookup yields CDR1 PRHDT and CDR2 FYEKMQ (reference sequence). The CDR3 sequence is 14 residues long. DNA of the CDR3: TGTGCCAGCAGCCTGGGACTAGCGGGGACCGAGCAGTACTTC. It codes for CASSLGLAGTEQYF.

This clonotype was counted only a few times. Just one base apart from a much larger clone, this may be a read error. The CDR3 loop is CASSLRRTGISYNEQYF. The CDR3 bases are TGTGCCAGCAGCCTGAGACGGACAGGGATCTCCTACAATGAGCAGTACTTC. This rearrangement joins TRBV7-8 to TRBJ2-1, with 8 bases identical to TRBD1. The DNA end favors TRBJ2-7, so the J call may be wrong. Germline loops: CDR1 SGHVS, CDR2 FQNEAQ. The CDR3 sequence is 17 residues long.

This clonotype was seen a handful of times. The chain combines TRBV6-5 with TRBJ1-1; 7 bases are a match to TRBD1. In germline, CDR1 is MNHEY, CDR2 SVGAGI. The CDR3 contains 12 residues. Trimming at V came to 5 bases and at J to 6 bases, leaving 3 bases not matched to a gene. In DNA, the CDR3 is TGTGCCAGCAGTGGCAGGGGGTCTGAAGCTTTCTTT. As protein: CASSGRGSEAFF.

This clonotype was seen ten or more times. The DNA for the CDR3 is TGTGCCTGGAGTCTTGTTGGAGGGGCCGATACGCAGTATTTT. Translation: CAWSLVGGADTQYF. V gene TRBV30 combines with J gene TRBJ2-3; tentative D call: TRBD2 (6 bases). With 2 bases removed from V and 6 bases from J, the gap between germline ends came to 15 bases. There are 14 residues in the CDR3. CDR1 is GTSNPN, CDR2 SVGIG, per germline (reference sequence).

As regards this clonotype: This may stem from a read error, because a much larger clone lies one nucleotide away. J is TRBJ2-1 and V is TRBV9, with D possibly TRBD2 on 5 matching bases. The CDR3 has 16 residues. The germline V gene encodes CDR1 SGDLS and CDR2 YYNGEE. The CDR3: CASSISEGGRDNGQFF. The CDR3 nucleotides are TGTGCCAGCAGCATATCCGAGGGTGGACGCGACAATGGGCAGTTCTTC.

This clonotype was counted at least ten times. V and J are TRBV5-8 and TRBJ2-1; 8 nucleotides agree with TRBD2. Germline trimming cut 1 base from V and 5 bases from J; bases unmatched to any gene: 5. Germline values: CDR1 SGHTS, CDR2 YDEGEE. CDR3 size: 15 residues. CDR3 sequence reads: CASSLTWTSHNEQFF. The CDR3 bases are TGTGCCAGCAGCTTGACCTGGACTAGCCACAATGAGCAGTTCTTC.

The rearrangement links TRBV20-1 to TRBJ2-1, with 9 bases matching TRBD1. Germline values: CDR1 DFQATT, CDR2 SNEGSKA (reference sequence). V dropped 0 bases and J dropped 6; count of bases not matched to a gene: 18. This CDR3 comprises 19 residues. CDR3 loop: CSARDGRGQGRSSLNEQFF. The CDR3 region has the DNA TGCAGTGCTAGAGATGGGAGGGGACAGGGACGATCATCCCTCAATGAGCAGTTCTTC.

This clonotype was found many times. CDR3 DNA: TGCAGCGTCGATACCGCTCGGTCAGCGGGGGGGAGGAATGAGCAGTTCTTC. Amino acid sequence: CSVDTARSAGGRNEQFF. The V and J genes are TRBV29-1 and TRBJ2-1; 10 bases fit TRBD2. The junction had 18 bases not matched to a gene; V was cut back by 6 bases and J by 7 bases. The CDR3 covers 17 residues. Germline V CDR1 and CDR2: SQVTM, ANQGSEA.

There are many counts of this clonotype. V usage is TRBV12-3 or TRBV12-4 and J usage is TRBJ2-1, with 8 bases matching TRBD1. The CDR3 consists of 14 residues. With 10 bases clipped from V and 3 bases from J, the junction kept 8 bases outside the gene matches. CDR3 amino acids: CAIQGAGSYNEQFF. CDR3 nucleotide sequence: TGTGCCATCCAGGGGGCGGGGAGCTACAATGAGCAGTTCTTC.

The gene calls are TRBV20-1 and TRBJ2-5; 7 bases are a match to TRBD1. In germline, CDR1 is DFQATT, CDR2 SNEGSKA (reference sequence). This CDR3 comprises 14 residues. V shed 3 bases, J shed 3 bases, and the junction held 7 bases outside the gene matches. The chain's CDR3 is CSARDRPREETQYF. CDR3 nucleotide sequence: TGCAGTGCTAGGGACAGGCCCAGGGAAGAGACCCAGTACTTC.

This clonotype appeared many times. The genes are TRBV29-1 and TRBJ2-1; no clear D. Per germline, CDR1 SQVTM and CDR2 ANQGSEA. The CDR3 consists of 13 residues. Trimming took 3 bases from V and 0 from J, leaving 6 bases between them. The CDR3 nucleotides are TGCAGCGTTGAGACATTCTCCTACAATGAGCAGTTCTTC. This encodes CSVETFSYNEQFF.

This clonotype was observed at least ten times. J is TRBJ2-6 and V is TRBV7-9; 7 bases align to TRBD1. This CDR3 region has 15 residues. Trimming at V came to 4 bases and at J to 4 bases, leaving 4 bases not matched to a gene. Per germline, CDR1 SEHNR and CDR2 FQNEAQ (reference sequence). The CDR3 coding sequence is TGTGCCAGCAGCTCAAAGACAGGGGGGGCCAACGTCCTGACTTTC. Residues: CASSSKTGGANVLTF.

A few counts support this clonotype. The rearrangement uses TRBV9 and TRBJ2-2; D call uncertain. CDR1 SGDLS and CDR2 YYNGEE come from the germline V gene. The CDR3 loop spans 17 amino acids. Trimming removed 0 bases from V and 4 bases from J, with 16 bases in between. The CDR3 DNA reads as TGTGCCAGCAGCGTAGGAGGACGACTGGTGGGCACCGGGGAGCTGTTTTTT. Residues: CASSVGGRLVGTGELFF.

This clonotype was seen only a few times. This clone may be a read error of a much larger clone one base away. The CDR3 region has the DNA TGTGCCAGCAGTTGGGGGACAGGGGGGGACGGCTACACCTTC. Translated: CASSWGTGGDGYTF. The rearrangement uses TRBV12-3 or TRBV12-4 and TRBJ1-2; 11 bases align to TRBD1. This CDR3 spans 14 amino acids. The ends lost 4 bases at V and 8 bases at J; junction bases unmatched: 6.

This clonotype was recorded many times. This chain uses TRBV25-1 with TRBJ2-7, with 9 bases lining up with TRBD1. There are 13 residues in the CDR3. Germline CDR1 reads MGHDK; CDR2 reads SYGVNS. Germline trimming cut 7 bases from V and 5 bases from J; bases unmatched to any gene: 6. For the CDR3, the DNA is TGTGCCAGCACCGGGACAGGGTCCCACGAGCAGTACTTC. Amino acids: CASTGTGSHEQYF.

This clonotype was picked up a small number of times. A much bigger clone sits one base away, suggesting this may be a read error. CDR3 bases: TGTGCCAGCGGAGTTGCTAGCGGAGCCTACAATGAGCAGTACTTC. It is translated as CASGVASGAYNEQYF. This chain joins TRBV12-3 or TRBV12-4 and TRBJ2-1; 7 nucleotides agree with TRBD2. Gene TRBJ2-7 matches the end of the DNA better, so the J call may be wrong. This CDR3 has 15 amino acids.

In this sample, this clonotype turned up many times. CDR3 sequence reads: CAISELYEQYF. CDR3 nucleotides: TGTGCCATCAGTGAACTCTACGAGCAGTACTTC. The chain employs TRBV10-3 and TRBJ2-7; no clear D gene. CDR1 and CDR2 from the germline V gene are ENHRY and SYGVKD. Deletions cut 3 bases from V and 3 bases from J, with 3 bases between. This CDR3 comprises 11 residues.

This clonotype was seen a handful of times. The chain couples TRBV28 to TRBJ2-3; 11 positions match TRBD2. V shed 3 bases, J shed 5 bases, and the junction held 4 bases outside the gene matches. The CDR3 is 15 amino acids. CDR1 and CDR2 (germline): MDHEN, SYDVKM. The CDR3 here is CASSFSGGVLDTQYF. Written as DNA, the CDR3 is TGTGCCAGCAGTTTTAGCGGGGGGGTCCTAGATACGCAGTATTTT.

The chain recombines TRBV12-3 or TRBV12-4 with TRBJ1-4, with 7 bases fitting TRBD1. CDR3 length equals 18 residues. V dropped 4 bases and J dropped 0; count of bases not matched to a gene: 11. CDR3 sequence: CASSSTSGGVTTNEKLFF. CDR3 coding DNA: TGTGCCAGCAGTTCAACATCAGGGGGAGTAACAACTAATGAAAAACTGTTTTTT.

In this sample, this clonotype turned up a few times. This chain connects TRBV3-1 to TRBJ1-4, with 9 bases aligning to TRBD1. V shed 6 bases, J shed 5 bases, and the junction held 4 bases outside the gene matches. The CDR3 extends over 14 amino acids. From germline, CDR1 is LGHDT and CDR2 YNNKEL (reference sequence). As DNA, the CDR3 is TGTGCCAGCAGGGAGACAGGGGGGAATGAAAAACTGTTTTTT. Its protein product is CASRETGGNEKLFF.

This clonotype was observed a handful of times. A much more abundant neighbour one base away suggests this may be a read error. The rearrangement joins TRBV7-2 to TRBJ1-2; no definite D call. The CDR3 contains 13 residues. In germline, CDR1 is SGHTA, CDR2 FQGNSA. The CDR3 DNA reads as TGTGCCGGCAGCCCCGGTTCTGAGTATGGCTACACCTTC. Its protein is CAGSPGSEYGYTF.

The chain is built from TRBV20-1 and TRBJ1-1, with TRBD1 matching over 8 bases. With V trimmed by 6 bases and J by 1 base, 4 bases remained unmatched. The CDR3 runs 13 residues. Germline-derived CDR1 and CDR2 are DFQATT and SNEGSKA (reference sequence). This chain's CDR3 is CSAYTGGNTEAFF. The CDR3 bases are TGCAGTGCGTATACAGGGGGGAACACTGAAGCTTTCTTT.

This clonotype was counted ten times or more. The CDR3 sequence is CASSQQPGTGGGGYTF. The CDR3 DNA sequence: TGCGCCAGCAGCCAACAGCCTGGGACAGGGGGCGGTGGCTACACCTTC. The chain carries TRBV5-1 and TRBJ1-2, with 12 bases that match TRBD1. Trimming at V came to 4 bases and at J to 7 bases, leaving 11 bases not matched to a gene. The germline V gene has CDR1 SGHRS and CDR2 YFSETQ. This CDR3 spans 16 amino acids.

This clonotype was observed at least ten times. The V call is TRBV20-1, the J call TRBJ2-1; D possibly corresponds to TRBD1 (5 bases). V gave up 5 bases and J gave up 10 bases, with 21 bases separating them. The CDR3 runs 14 residues. Germline-derived CDR1 and CDR2 are DFQATT and SNEGSKA (reference sequence). CDR3 in amino acids: CSAGSPGAMGEQFF. The CDR3 DNA reads as TGCAGTGCTGGGTCTCCTGGGGCTATGGGCGAGCAGTTCTTC.

This clonotype was seen only a few times. This sequence may be a read error, since a much larger clone differs from it by one base. This sequence joins TRBV18 and TRBJ2-1; 7 positions agree with TRBD1. The germline V gene encodes CDR1 KGHSH and CDR2 LQKENI. The CDR3 is 15 residues long. The CDR3 loop reads CASSPVTGIYKEQFF. In DNA, the CDR3 is TGTGCCAGCTCACCAGTGACAGGGATTTACAAAGAGCAGTTCTTC.

This clonotype was seen many times. The chain has TRBV6-2 or TRBV6-3 and TRBJ2-1, with 9 bases lining up with TRBD2. With V trimmed by 7 bases and J by 5 bases, 6 bases remained unmatched. Germline values: CDR1 MNHEY, CDR2 SVGEGT. The CDR3 extends over 14 amino acids. The CDR3 protein is CASTPAGGHNEQFF. The CDR3 bases are TGTGCCAGCACCCCAGCGGGGGGCCACAATGAGCAGTTCTTC.

On this clonotype: This could be a read error, since a much larger clone is one nucleotide away. The chain is built from TRBV19 and TRBJ2-3; D is unresolved. CDR3 length: 16 residues. Germline V CDR1 and CDR2: LNHDA, SQIVND (reference sequence). The V end lost 5 bases, the J end lost 4 bases, and 19 bases lay between the germline ends. In DNA, the CDR3 is TGTGCCAGTAGTCTCAACGGCAGAGAAGGTTCAGATACGCAGTATTTT. It is translated as CASSLNGREGSDTQYF.

This clonotype was seen repeatedly, ten times or more. The chain is built from TRBV7-3 and TRBJ1-2; TRBD1 might be the D (6 bases). This CDR3 region has 16 residues. Trimming took 5 bases from V and 5 from J, leaving 21 bases between them. Germline lookup yields CDR1 SGHTA and CDR2 FQGTGA. In nucleotides, the CDR3 is TGTGCCAGCAGCCCGGGAGCGGTCGTACAGGGTTATGGCTACACCTTC. Translating it yields CASSPGAVVQGYGYTF.

The chain couples TRBV10-3 to TRBJ2-4, with D maybe TRBD1 (6 bases). The CDR3 has 12 amino acids. Germline V gene sequence: CDR1 ENHRY, CDR2 SYGVKD. V lost 3 bases and J 10 bases, leaving 10 bases between the germline ends. The CDR3 sequence: CAISEGQGIQYF. CDR3 DNA: TGTGCCATCAGTGAAGGGCAGGGGATTCAGTACTTC.

Details on this clonotype: A single base separates this from a much larger clone, so it may be a read error. The chain employs TRBV28 and TRBJ2-5, with D possibly called TRBD1 or TRBD2 (5 bases each). Per germline, CDR1 MDHEN and CDR2 SYDVKM. The CDR3 loop spans 15 amino acids. The CDR3 nucleotides are TGTGCCAGCAGTCCCGGGACCCGAGGGCAAGGGACCCAGTACTTC. This gives the protein CASSPGTRGQGTQYF.

The V call is TRBV27, the J call TRBJ1-1; D is undetermined. V dropped 5 bases and J dropped 1 base, with 5 bases sitting between them. Germline assignment: CDR1 MNHEY and CDR2 SMNVEV (reference sequence). CDR3 size: 12 residues. The CDR3 sequence is CASSIGNTEAFF. The CDR3 DNA follows: TGTGCCAGCAGTATTGGGAACACTGAAGCTTTCTTT.